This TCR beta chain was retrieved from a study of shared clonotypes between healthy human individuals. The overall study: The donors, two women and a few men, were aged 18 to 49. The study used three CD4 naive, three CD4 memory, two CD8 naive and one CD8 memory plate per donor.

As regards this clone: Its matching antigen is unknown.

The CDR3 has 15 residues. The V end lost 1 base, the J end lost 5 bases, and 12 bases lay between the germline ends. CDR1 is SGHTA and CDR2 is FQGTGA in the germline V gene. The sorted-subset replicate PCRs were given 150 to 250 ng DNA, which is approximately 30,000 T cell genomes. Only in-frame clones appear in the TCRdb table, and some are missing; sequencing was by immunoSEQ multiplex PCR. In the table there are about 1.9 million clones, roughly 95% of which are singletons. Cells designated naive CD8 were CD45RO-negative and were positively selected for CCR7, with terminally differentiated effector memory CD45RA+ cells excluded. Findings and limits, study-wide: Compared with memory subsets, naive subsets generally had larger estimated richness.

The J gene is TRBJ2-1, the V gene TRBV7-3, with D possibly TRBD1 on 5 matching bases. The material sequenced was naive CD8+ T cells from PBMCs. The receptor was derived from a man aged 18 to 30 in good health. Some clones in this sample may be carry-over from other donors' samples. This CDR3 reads CASSLSTGRDNEQFF. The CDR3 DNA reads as TGTGCCAGCAGCTTAAGTACAGGACGCGACAATGAGCAGTTCTTC.